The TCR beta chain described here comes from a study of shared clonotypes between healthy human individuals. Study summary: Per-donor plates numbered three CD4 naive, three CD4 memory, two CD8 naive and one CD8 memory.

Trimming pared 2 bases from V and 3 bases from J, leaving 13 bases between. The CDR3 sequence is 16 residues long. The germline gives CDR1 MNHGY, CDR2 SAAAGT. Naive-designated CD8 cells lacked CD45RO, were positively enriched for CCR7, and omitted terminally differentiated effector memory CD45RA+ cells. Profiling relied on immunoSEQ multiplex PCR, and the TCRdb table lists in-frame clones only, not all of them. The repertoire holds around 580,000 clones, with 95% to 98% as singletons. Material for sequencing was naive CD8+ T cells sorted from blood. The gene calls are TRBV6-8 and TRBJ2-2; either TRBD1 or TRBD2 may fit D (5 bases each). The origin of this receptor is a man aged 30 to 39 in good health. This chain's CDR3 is CASSYARGADTGELFF. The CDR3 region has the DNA TGTGCCAGCAGTTACGCGAGGGGCGCGGACACCGGGGAGCTGTTTTTT.